These 5 T cell receptor beta chains were sequenced from one sample in a study of quantifying T cell responses using KT2 cells. Turning to the study itself: RNA was reverse transcribed with TCR alpha and beta constant-region primers.

Each cDNA got a UMI-containing oligo ligated at its 3' end. An equimolar mix of RC1.1 and RC1.2 primed the beta chain across TRBC1 and TRBC2. One entry per CDR3 protein results from TCRdb running MiXCR on the UMI-ligation and nested PCR reads. The sample yields roughly 38,000 distinct CDR3 sequences, more than 15% seen once. The sample was PBMCs spiked with cells of the T cell clone KT2. The receptor source for this set is a human donor.

The sample holds a few counts of this clonotype. V usage is TRBV3-1 and J usage is TRBJ1-2; the D is unclear. CDR3 length equals 13 residues. V lost 0 bases, J lost 4 bases, and 6 bases lay in between. CDR1 and CDR2 from the germline V gene are LGHDT and YNNKEL (reference sequence). Here the CDR3 DNA reads TGTGCCAGCAGCCAAGAAGGTTTCTATGGCTACACCTTC. It codes for CASSQEGFYGYTF.

This clonotype was seen more than once but under ten times. The gene calls are TRBV7-9 and TRBJ1-4, with a possible D match to TRBD1 (6 bases). Deletions cut 4 bases from V and 6 bases from J, with 6 bases between. This CDR3 is built from 12 residues. The V gene's germline CDR1 is SEHNR and CDR2 FQNEAQ (reference sequence). DNA of the CDR3: TGTGCCAGCAGCTCAGGGGATGAAAAACTGTTTTTT. Amino acid sequence: CASSSGDEKLFF.

DNA for the CDR3: TGCAGTGCTAATACCGAAGCTTTCTTT. Protein product: CSANTEAFF. The chain couples TRBV20-1 to TRBJ1-1; unclear D gene. The germline V gene encodes CDR1 DFQATT and CDR2 SNEGSKA (reference sequence). This CDR3 has 9 residues. Deletions cut 4 bases from V and 8 bases from J, with 5 bases between.

The rearrangement joins TRBV18 to TRBJ1-1, with 7 bases that match TRBD1. Germline V lookup: CDR1 KGHSH, CDR2 LQKENI. The CDR3 covers 15 residues. The junction had 5 bases not matched to a gene; V was cut back by 2 bases and J by 2 bases. CDR3: CASSPFGTENTEAFF. In DNA, the CDR3 is TGTGCCAGCTCACCATTTGGGACAGAAAACACTGAAGCTTTCTTT.

This sequence joins TRBV27 and TRBJ2-7; 11 nucleotides match TRBD2. The J segment lost 3 bases and the V segment lost 5 bases, leaving 9 bases of the junction unmatched. The length of the CDR3 is 16 residues. In germline, CDR1 is MNHEY, CDR2 SMNVEV (reference sequence). The CDR3 bases are TGTGCCAGCAGTGGGGCTAGCGGGAGGAAAAACTACGAGCAGTACTTC. Amino acid sequence: CASSGASGRKNYEQYF.